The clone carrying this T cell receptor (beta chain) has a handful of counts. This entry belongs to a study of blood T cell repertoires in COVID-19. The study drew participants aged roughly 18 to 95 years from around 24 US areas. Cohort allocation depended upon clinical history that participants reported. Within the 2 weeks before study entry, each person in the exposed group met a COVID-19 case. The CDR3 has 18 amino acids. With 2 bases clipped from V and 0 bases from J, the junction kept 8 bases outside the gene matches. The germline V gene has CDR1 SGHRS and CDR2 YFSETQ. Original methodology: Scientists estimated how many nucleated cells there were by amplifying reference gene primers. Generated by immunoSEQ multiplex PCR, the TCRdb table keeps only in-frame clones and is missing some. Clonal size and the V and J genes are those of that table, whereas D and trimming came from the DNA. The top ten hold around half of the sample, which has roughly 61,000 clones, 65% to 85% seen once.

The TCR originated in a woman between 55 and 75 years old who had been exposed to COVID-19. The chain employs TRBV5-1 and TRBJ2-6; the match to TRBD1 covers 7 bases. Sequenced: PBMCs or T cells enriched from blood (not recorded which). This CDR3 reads CASSLTGAISSGANVLTF. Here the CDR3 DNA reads TGCGCCAGCAGCTTAACAGGGGCAATTAGCTCTGGGGCCAACGTCCTGACTTTC.